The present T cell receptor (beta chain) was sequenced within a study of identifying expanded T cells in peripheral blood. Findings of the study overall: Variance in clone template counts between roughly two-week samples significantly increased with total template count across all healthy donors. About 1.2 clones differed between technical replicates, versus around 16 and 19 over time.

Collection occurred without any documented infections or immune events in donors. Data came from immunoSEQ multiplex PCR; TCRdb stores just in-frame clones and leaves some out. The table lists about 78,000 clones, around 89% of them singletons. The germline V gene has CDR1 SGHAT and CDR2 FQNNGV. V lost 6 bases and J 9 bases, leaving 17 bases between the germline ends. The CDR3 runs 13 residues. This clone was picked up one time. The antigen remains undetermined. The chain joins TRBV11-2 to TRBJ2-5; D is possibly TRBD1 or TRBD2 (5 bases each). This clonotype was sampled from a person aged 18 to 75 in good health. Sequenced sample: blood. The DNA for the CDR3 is TGTGCCAGCAGTAACCCGGGGCGGTCAGCCCAGTACTTC. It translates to CASSNPGRSAQYF.